A single sample gave rise to the 19 T cell receptor beta chains below, sequenced in a study of shared clonotypes between healthy human individuals. Only in-frame clones appear in the TCRdb table, and some are missing; sequencing was by immunoSEQ multiplex PCR. The table has about 730,000 clones, just under 75% seen once. The sequenced sample was memory CD4+ T cells sorted from blood. Sample subset: CD45RA-negative fraction. The receptor source for this set is a woman aged 25 to 39 in good health.

V usage is TRBV27 and J usage is TRBJ2-7, with no clear D. Germline CDR1 is MNHEY and CDR2 is SMNVEV (reference sequence). Trimming pared 6 bases from V and 1 base from J, leaving 16 bases between. This CDR3 is 15 amino acids long. The DNA of the CDR3 is TGTGCCAGCAGCTATCTTGCGGACGCATCCTACGAGCAGTACTTC. Its protein product is CASSYLADASYEQYF.

The genes are TRBV11-2 and TRBJ2-7, with 7 bases identical to TRBD1. CDR3 length: 13 amino acids. Per the germline V gene, CDR1 is SGHAT and CDR2 is FQNNGV. V trimming: 5 bases; J trimming: 5 bases; junction bases outside the gene matches: 6. CDR3 bases: TGTGCCAGCAGCCCTAGGGGGCAGGACGAGCAGTACTTC. Its translation: CASSPRGQDEQYF.

This clone appeared once. The chain employs TRBV7-8 and TRBJ2-7, with TRBD2 as a possible D gene (5 bases). Trimming took 0 bases from V and 0 from J, leaving 9 bases between them. CDR1 and CDR2 (germline): SGHVS, FQNEAQ. The CDR3 sequence is 15 residues long. The CDR3 sequence is CASSLAGAPSYEQYF. The DNA of the CDR3 is TGTGCCAGCAGCTTAGCGGGAGCGCCCTCCTACGAGCAGTACTTC.

This chain uses TRBV7-2 with TRBJ2-1; TRBD2 is a possible D gene (7 bases). Germline CDR1 SGHTA, CDR2 FQGNSA. With 1 base removed from V and 11 bases from J, the gap between germline ends came to 15 bases. The CDR3 sequence is 14 residues long. The CDR3 sequence is CASSLVGAGTKQFF. CDR3 nucleotides: TGTGCCAGCAGCTTAGTGGGGGCCGGGACTAAGCAGTTCTTC. The variable domain in full, with the rest retrieved from reference TRBV7-2 and TRBJ2-1, is GAGVSQSPSNKVTEKGKDVELRCDPISGHTALYWYRQSLGQGLEFLIYFQGNSAPDKSGLPSDRFSAERTGGSVSTLTIQRTQQEDSAVYLCASSLVGAGTKQFFGPGTRLTVL.

This clone was seen a few times. V and J are TRBV14 and TRBJ2-7; D assignment may be TRBD1 or TRBD2 (5 bases each). The germline V and J ends were trimmed by 6 bases and 5 bases, with 14 bases remaining between them. Germline loops: CDR1 SGHDN, CDR2 FVKESK. This CDR3 has 13 amino acids. CDR3 in DNA: TGTGCCAGCAGGAGGGCAGGGTCCGACGAGCAGTACTTC. Protein: CASRRAGSDEQYF. Full variable domain (remainder filled in from reference TRBV14 and TRBJ2-7): EAGVTQFPSHSVIEKGQTVTLRCDPISGHDNLYWYRRVMGKEIKFLLHFVKESKQDESGMPNNRFLAERTGGTYSTLKVQPAELEDSGVYFCASRRAGSDEQYFGPGTRLTVT.

This chain joins TRBV23-1 and TRBJ1-1; 7 bases fit TRBD1. TRBV23-1 is an open reading frame whose function is uncertain. V shed 7 bases and J 10 bases; nucleotides not matched to a gene: 6. The CDR3 contains 11 residues. This chain's CDR3 is CASTQGRGAFF. Written as DNA, the CDR3 is TGCGCCAGCACACAGGGGCGAGGAGCTTTCTTT.

This clone was observed once. The chain employs TRBV19 and TRBJ1-1; tentative D call: TRBD1 (5 bases). V was trimmed by 4 bases and J by 3 bases, leaving 9 bases between them. The germline V gene has CDR1 LNHDA and CDR2 SQIVND (reference sequence). This CDR3 has 13 amino acids. CDR3 amino acids: CASSSFRDTEAFF. CDR3 nucleotides: TGTGCCAGTAGTAGTTTCAGGGACACTGAAGCTTTCTTT.

The gene calls are TRBV5-1 and TRBJ2-1; tentative D call: TRBD1 (5 bases). The V and J ends lost 10 bases and 5 bases respectively, with 22 bases between them. The CDR3 sequence is 15 residues long. Germline values: CDR1 SGHRS, CDR2 YFSETQ. CDR3 sequence reads: CAGASYDVLNNEQFF. In DNA form, the CDR3 reads TGCGCCGGGGCCTCTTACGACGTCCTTAACAATGAGCAGTTCTTC.

V gene TRBV6-1 combines with J gene TRBJ2-3; 10 positions match TRBD2. The V and J ends lost 7 bases and 6 bases, in that order; junction bases with no gene match: 10. The CDR3 loop spans 15 amino acids. CDR1 and CDR2 from the germline V gene are MNHNS and SASEGT. Here the CDR3 DNA reads TGTGCCAGCACTAGAACACCGGGACTAGCGGATACGCAGTATTTT. This encodes CASTRTPGLADTQYF.

The V call is TRBV6-4, the J call TRBJ2-7; no firm D call. The CDR3 runs to 14 residues. V gave up 4 bases and J gave up 2 bases, with 12 bases separating them. CDR1 is MRHNA and CDR2 is SNTAGT in the germline V gene. The CDR3, as DNA: TGTGCCAGCAGTGCGGCTCGTACCACCTACGAGCAGTACTTC. Its protein is CASSAARTTYEQYF.

This sequence joins TRBV6-5 and TRBJ2-1, with 12 bases aligning to TRBD1. J gave up 9 bases and V 8 bases, and 8 bases lay outside the gene matches. CDR3 length equals 14 residues. Germline CDR1 is MNHEY and CDR2 is SVGAGI. The CDR3, as DNA: TGTGCCAGCGAAGGGACAGGGGGCGCGGGTGAGCAGTTCTTC. It specifies CASEGTGGAGEQFF.

CDR3 residues: CASKGNGNTIYF. The CDR3 DNA sequence: TGCGCCAGCAAGGGGAATGGAAACACCATATATTTT. The chain couples TRBV4-1 to TRBJ1-3; maybe TRBD1 (5 bases). V gave up 7 bases and J gave up 3 bases, with 7 bases separating them. The germline gives CDR1 MGHRA, CDR2 YSYEKL. This CDR3 has 12 amino acids.

This clone showed up just once. The gene calls are TRBV6-4 and TRBJ2-3; D gene unclear. Trimming pared 2 bases from V and 0 bases from J, leaving 9 bases between. The CDR3 sequence is 15 residues long. Germline CDR1 and CDR2: MRHNA and SNTAGT. CDR3 loop: CASSDKEESTDTQYF. The CDR3, as DNA: TGTGCCAGCAGTGACAAAGAGGAGAGCACAGATACGCAGTATTTT.

This chain uses TRBV19 with TRBJ2-7, with D tentatively TRBD2 (5 bases). The CDR3 totals 13 residues. Germline lookup yields CDR1 LNHDA and CDR2 SQIVND (reference sequence). The V end lost 4 bases, the J end lost 3 bases, and 10 bases lay between the germline ends. The DNA of the CDR3 is TGTGCCAGTAGTAGGGAGAGTCACTACGAGCAGTACTTC. This encodes CASSRESHYEQYF.

This chain uses TRBV11-3 with TRBJ2-7; 8 bases fit TRBD1. The CDR3 covers 13 residues. In germline, CDR1 is SGHNT, CDR2 YENEEA. The trim removed 4 bases at V and 7 bases at J, leaving 6 bases unmatched. CDR3 region: CASSSTGAREQYF. The CDR3 nucleotides read TGTGCCAGCAGCTCGACAGGGGCTCGAGAGCAGTACTTC.

V is TRBV5-6 and J is TRBJ2-3; 7 bases fit TRBD1. J was trimmed by 3 bases and V by 2 bases; bases with no gene match: 3. The germline V gene encodes CDR1 SGHDT and CDR2 YYEEEE. CDR3 size: 14 residues. CDR3 residues: CASSLDRVTDTQYF. The CDR3 DNA is TGTGCCAGCAGCTTAGACAGGGTAACAGATACGCAGTATTTT.

This clone was recorded at least ten times. The V and J genes are TRBV30 and TRBJ2-6, with TRBD2 matching 9 bases. V lost 1 base and J lost 3; bases outside the gene matches: 19. Germline loops: CDR1 GTSNPN, CDR2 SVGIG (reference sequence). CDR3 length equals 21 residues. The CDR3 loop is CAWSARTGAGGKDFGANVLTF. The CDR3 DNA reads as TGTGCCTGGAGTGCCCGGACAGGAGCGGGAGGCAAGGACTTTGGGGCCAACGTCCTGACTTTC.

The V and J genes are TRBV28 and TRBJ2-1; maybe TRBD1 (5 bases). The CDR3 runs to 12 residues. Trimming took off 6 bases at V and 10 bases at J, with 13 bases between the two ends. Looked up from germline, CDR1 is MDHEN and CDR2 is SYDVKM. Here the CDR3 DNA reads TGTGCCAGCAGGCTAACGGCAGGGGAGCAGTTCTTC. Translating it yields CASRLTAGEQFF.

This chain links TRBV5-6 with TRBJ2-7; D is possibly TRBD1 or TRBD2 (6 bases each). The CDR3 covers 14 residues. Germline-derived CDR1 and CDR2 are SGHDT and YYEEEE. Trimming left V 4 bases short and J 5 bases short, with 16 bases between. CDR3 in amino acids: CASSTQGGGNEQYF. CDR3 nucleotide sequence: TGTGCCAGCAGCACACAGGGAGGTGGGAACGAGCAGTACTTC.